The text below deals with one T cell receptor beta chain. Its antigen is undetermined. Within the sample, other DNA sequences also encode this same CDR3. Several immunoSEQ 96-well plates shared each subset's DNA, each plate a replicate. Each replicate PCR on the sorted subsets used 200 to 250 ng DNA (approximately 33,000 T cell genomes). Only in-frame clones appear in the TCRdb table, and some are missing; sequencing was by immunoSEQ multiplex PCR. The repertoire holds under 2,000,000 clones, less than 95% seen once, with less than 1.5% in the top ten. This entry belongs to a study of shared clonotypes between healthy human individuals. CD45RO negativity and positive selection for CCR7 defined naive CD8 cells, a population that excluded terminally differentiated effector memory CD45RA+ cells. Germline CDR1 reads LNHDA; CDR2 reads SQIVND (reference sequence). The CDR3 is 14 residues long. V was clipped by 3 bases and J by 0 bases, with 9 bases between them.

Study findings and constraints: Richness estimates generally favored naive over memory subsets.

The chain couples TRBV19 to TRBJ2-7; D may be TRBD2 (5 bases). The sequence came from a man in his late teens or twenties in good health. Sample: naive CD8+ T cells sorted from blood. CDR3 residues: CASSISGVSYEQYF. The CDR3 region has the DNA TGTGCCAGTAGTATCTCCGGGGTCTCCTACGAGCAGTACTTC.